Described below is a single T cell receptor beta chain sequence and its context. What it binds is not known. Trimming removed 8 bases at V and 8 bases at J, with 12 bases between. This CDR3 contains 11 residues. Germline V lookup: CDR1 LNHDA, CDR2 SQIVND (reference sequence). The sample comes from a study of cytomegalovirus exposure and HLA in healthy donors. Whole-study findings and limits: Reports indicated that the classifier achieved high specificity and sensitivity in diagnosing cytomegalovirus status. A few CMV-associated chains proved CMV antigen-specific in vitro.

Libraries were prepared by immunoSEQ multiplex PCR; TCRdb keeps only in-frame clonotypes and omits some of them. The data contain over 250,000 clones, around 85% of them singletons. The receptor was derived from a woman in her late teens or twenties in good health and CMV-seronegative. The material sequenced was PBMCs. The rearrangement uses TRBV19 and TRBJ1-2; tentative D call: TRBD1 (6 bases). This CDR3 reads CASENRAGYTF. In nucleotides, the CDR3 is TGTGCCAGTGAGAACAGGGCGGGCTACACCTTC.